This is a list of T cell receptor beta chains from one sample in a study of blood T cell repertoires in COVID-19. TCRdb keeps only in-frame clones here, not all; method: immunoSEQ multiplex PCR. The sample includes roughly 200,000 clones, about 83% of them seen just once. Sequencing was performed on PBMCs or T cells enriched from blood (not recorded which). All receptors come from a woman aged 25 to 39 who had recovered from COVID-19. Each CDR3 is given with its conserved first and last residue. The D gene is left open where the match is weak. Expanded clones get a size class; other rows say once, few or many, or leave the size out.

.	TRBV6-5	TRBJ1-2	.	TGTGCCAGCAGATCCAAGGGGTGGGGGCACGGCTACACCTTC	CASRSKGWGHGYTF
.	TRBV4-2	TRBJ2-3	TRBD1	TGTGCCAGCAGCCCAGGGACAGGGGCTGATACGCAGTATTTT	CASSPGTGADTQYF
.	TRBV12-3/TRBV12-4	TRBJ1-4	TRBD1	TGTGCCAGCAGCCTGGGACAGAATGAAAAACTGTTTTTT	CASSLGQNEKLFF
.	TRBV11-1	TRBJ1-2	TRBD1	TGTGCCAGCAGCCCTAACAGGGGAAACTACACCTTC	CASSPNRGNYTF
.	TRBV5-1	TRBJ1-2	.	TGCGCCAGCAGCTTGGGCGGGGGTGAAGGCTACACCTTC	CASSLGGGEGYTF
.	TRBV6-6	TRBJ1-5	TRBD1	TGTGCCAGCAGTAATCTCCCCAGGGGGCGAGATCAGCCCCAGCATTTT	CASSNLPRGRDQPQHF
.	TRBV5-1	TRBJ1-1	.	TGCGCCAGCAGCGTTACCGGGACAACCCCGATTGAAGCTTTCTTT	CASSVTGTTPIEAFF
.	TRBV27	TRBJ2-1	TRBD1	TGTGCCAGCAGGGGGACAGGGTTTGGGAATGAGCAGTTCTTC	CASRGTGFGNEQFF
.	TRBV7-8	TRBJ2-1	.	TGTGCCAGCAGCTTAGTCCGACCGCGGAACAATGAGCAGTTCTTC	CASSLVRPRNNEQFF
few	TRBV12-5	TRBJ1-5	.	TGTGCTGGCAAGAGCGGGGCCCCCTATCAGCCCCAGCATTTT	CAGKSGAPYQPQHF
.	TRBV10-3	TRBJ2-1	.	TGTGCCATCAGGGGTAGCGGAAACAATGAGCAGTTCTTC	CAIRGSGNNEQFF
.	TRBV6-1	TRBJ2-4	TRBD1	TGTGCCAGCAGTGAAGCGCCAGGGGGTTTTCTAGCCAAAAACATTCAGTACTTC	CASSEAPGGFLAKNIQYF
once	TRBV30	TRBJ2-7	TRBD1	TGTGCCTGGAGCACAAAACCCCCGGGACAGGGTGGCGAGCAGTACTTC	CAWSTKPPGQGGEQYF
.	TRBV27	TRBJ2-7	TRBD2	TGTGCCAGCAGCGCCGCGGGAGCTGGAAACGAGCAGTACTTC	CASSAAGAGNEQYF
.	TRBV6-5	TRBJ1-2	TRBD1	TGTGCCAGCAGTCAGAAGGACAGGGGGCATGGCTACACCTTC	CASSQKDRGHGYTF
.	TRBV5-4	TRBJ2-5	.	TGTGCCAGCAGCGCGGGACTCCAAGAGACCCAGTACTTC	CASSAGLQETQYF
few	TRBV19	TRBJ1-1	TRBD1	TGTGCCAGTAGTACCCGGGACAGGGGAATGGCGCTGGTGAGTAGTGGTAATACTGAAGCTTTCTTT	CASSTRDRGMALVSSGNTEAFF
.	TRBV5-8	TRBJ1-2	TRBD1	TGTGCCAGCAGCGCAAAGGACAGGGCCTACACCTTC	CASSAKDRAYTF
once	TRBV19	TRBJ1-1	.	TGTGCCAGTAGTATAGACAGGGTGAACACTGAAGCTTTCTTT	CASSIDRVNTEAFF
few	TRBV25-1	TRBJ1-2	.	TGTGCCAGCAGTTCTGGGACACCGCCTAACTATGGCTACACCTTC	CASSSGTPPNYGYTF
.	TRBV6-5	TRBJ2-1	TRBD1	TGTGCCAGCAGTAGGGACAGCTCCTACAATGAGCAGTTCTTC	CASSRDSSYNEQFF
.	TRBV7-3	TRBJ2-7	TRBD2	TGTGCCAGCAGCTTAACTGAGCGGGGATACGAGCAGTACTTC	CASSLTERGYEQYF
.	TRBV7-3	TRBJ2-1	.	TGTGCCAGCAGCTTAAGGTCGGGAGAAAGGTCCTACAATGAGCAGTTCTTC	CASSLRSGERSYNEQFF
.	TRBV19	TRBJ2-7	.	TGTGCCAGTAGTCCGTCCGGCGGTTCCTACGAGCAGTACTTC	CASSPSGGSYEQYF
.	TRBV30	TRBJ1-1	TRBD1	TGTGCCTGGAGAGGGGACAGGGGGCCTAATATGAACACTGAAGCTTTCTTT	CAWRGDRGPNMNTEAFF
.	TRBV7-8	TRBJ1-4	.	TGTGCCAGCAGCCCAAGACACGGTGGTGAACTGTTTTTT	CASSPRHGGELFF
.	TRBV19	TRBJ1-5	.	TGTGCCAGTACCGCCGTCCAGGCAAATAGCAATCAGCCCCAGCATTTT	CASTAVQANSNQPQHF
.	TRBV29-1	TRBJ1-1	.	TGCAGTGCTCCTATATACACTGAAGCTTTCTTT	CSAPIYTEAFF
.	TRBV28	TRBJ2-7	.	TGTGCCAGCAGTGCGTCTAGCACCGAGCAGTACTTC	CASSASSTEQYF
.	TRBV15	TRBJ2-7	TRBD2	TGTGCCACCAGCAGAGGCACTAGCGGGACCGCCGAGCAGTACTTC	CATSRGTSGTAEQYF
.	TRBV19	TRBJ2-1	TRBD2	TGTGCCAGCCAGCGGGAGGGTCGCAATGAGCAGTTCTTC	CASQREGRNEQFF
.	TRBV6-5	TRBJ1-2	TRBD1	TGTGCCAGTATAACCTTAGGACAGGGTCGGGATGGCTACACCTTC	CASITLGQGRDGYTF
.	TRBV6-5	TRBJ2-7	TRBD2	TGTGCCAGCAGTTACTCGAGAAGCGGGAGGGGCCACGAGCAGTACTTC	CASSYSRSGRGHEQYF
.	TRBV12-3/TRBV12-4	TRBJ2-7	.	TGTGCCAGCAGCGGACAGCGCCCCTACGAGCAGTACTTC	CASSGQRPYEQYF
.	TRBV3-1/TRBV3-2	TRBJ2-7	.	TGTGCCAGCAGCCAAGCACTAGAAATCGAGCAGTACTTC	CASSQALEIEQYF
.	TRBV11-3	TRBJ2-1	TRBD2	TGTGCCAGCAGCTTAGATCCGGGAGGGGTCAATGAGCAGTTCTTC	CASSLDPGGVNEQFF
once	TRBV2	TRBJ2-2	TRBD2	TGTGCCAGCAGTGAAGACCCTAGCGGGAGCGGGGAGCTGTTTTTT	CASSEDPSGSGELFF
.	TRBV4-1	TRBJ2-3	TRBD2	TGCGCCAGCAGCCAAGGGGGCGGGAGGTCGCGCACAGATACGCAGTATTTT	CASSQGGGRSRTDTQYF
.	TRBV5-1	TRBJ2-1	.	TGCGCCAGCAGCTTGGAGGCCAGCTTAGCGTCCCCCCGGGCCAATGAGCAGTTCTTC	CASSLEASLASPRANEQFF
.	TRBV29-1	TRBJ1-1	.	TGCAGCGTTGAATCGACAGTTGGCGCTGAAGCTTTCTTT	CSVESTVGAEAFF
once	TRBV29-1	TRBJ2-7	TRBD1	TGCAGCGTTGGACAGGGTTATGCCTACAGCGAGCAGTACTTC	CSVGQGYAYSEQYF
once	TRBV5-5	TRBJ1-6	TRBD1	TGTGCCAGCAGCCCGGACAGGGGGCTCAATTCACCCCTCCACTTT	CASSPDRGLNSPLHF
.	TRBV4-2	TRBJ1-5	.	TGTGCCAGCAGCCAGAATACAGGGAGCAATCAGCCCCAGCATTTT	CASSQNTGSNQPQHF
.	TRBV28	TRBJ2-7	TRBD2	TGTGCCAGCACCATAGCGGGACTAGCGTACAGCTCCTACGAGCAGTACTTC	CASTIAGLAYSSYEQYF
.	TRBV28	TRBJ1-2	TRBD1	TGTGCCAGCAGTCGCGACGGGACAGGGCATGGCTACACCTTC	CASSRDGTGHGYTF
few	TRBV19	TRBJ2-1	.	TGTGCCAGTAGTCTGCAGCGCGATGAGCAGTTCTTC	CASSLQRDEQFF
.	TRBV19	TRBJ2-2	.	TGTGCCAGTAGTATAGTGTCACAGACCACCGGGGAGCTGTTTTTT	CASSIVSQTTGELFF
.	TRBV5-1	TRBJ2-6	TRBD1	TGCGCCAGCAGCTTGGTCGCGACAGGGGGCTTCAACTCTGGGGCCAACGTCCTGACTTTC	CASSLVATGGFNSGANVLTF
once	TRBV27	TRBJ2-7	TRBD2	TGTGCCAGCAGTACCCTCCCCCGACTAGCGGGACGCAACGAGCAGTACTTC	CASSTLPRLAGRNEQYF
few	TRBV12-3/TRBV12-4	TRBJ1-2	TRBD1	TGTGCCAGCAGTTCAGGACAGGTCTATGGCTACACCTTC	CASSSGQVYGYTF
.	TRBV7-9	TRBJ1-5	.	TGTGCCAGCAGCCCCGGTCGGGTAGGCAATCAGCCCCAGCATTTT	CASSPGRVGNQPQHF
.	TRBV27	TRBJ1-4	.	TGTGCCAGCAGTCCGACGACAGGCTTGGCGCGGGAAAAACTGTTTTTT	CASSPTTGLAREKLFF
.	TRBV6-5	TRBJ2-1	TRBD2	TGTGCCACCACCGCGGACAGAAGCGGGAGCTTTGAGCAGTTCTTC	CATTADRSGSFEQFF
.	TRBV28	TRBJ2-7	.	TGTGCCAGCAGTTTATGGGGGGCTAACGAGCAGTACTTC	CASSLWGANEQYF
.	TRBV2	TRBJ2-2	.	TGTGCCAGCAGCGCGGGACAGTTTACCGGGGAGCTGTTTTTT	CASSAGQFTGELFF
once	TRBV29-1	TRBJ2-3	.	TGCAGCGTTGAAGGGACATCGGCGGATAGCACAGATACGCAGTATTTT	CSVEGTSADSTDTQYF
.	TRBV5-4	TRBJ2-7	.	TGTGCCAGCAGGAACGGTTCCACCTACGAGCAGTACTTC	CASRNGSTYEQYF
.	TRBV4-1	TRBJ2-7	TRBD2	TGCGCCAGCAGCCCCGTAGCGGGAACCTACGAGCAGTACTTC	CASSPVAGTYEQYF